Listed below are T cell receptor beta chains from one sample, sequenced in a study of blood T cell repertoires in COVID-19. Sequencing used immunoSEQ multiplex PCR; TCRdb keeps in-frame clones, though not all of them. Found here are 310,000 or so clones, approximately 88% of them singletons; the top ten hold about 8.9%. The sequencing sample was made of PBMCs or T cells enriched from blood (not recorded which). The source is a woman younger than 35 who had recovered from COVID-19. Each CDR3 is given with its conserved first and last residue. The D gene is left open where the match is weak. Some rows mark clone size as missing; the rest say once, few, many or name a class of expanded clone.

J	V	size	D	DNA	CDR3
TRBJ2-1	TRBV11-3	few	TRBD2	TGTGCCAGCGGGACTAGCGGCCACAATGAGCAGTTCTTC	CASGTSGHNEQFF
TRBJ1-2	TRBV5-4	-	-	TGTGCCAGCAGCTTGTCACCATCTGCGGGGGGCTACACCTTC	CASSLSPSAGGYTF
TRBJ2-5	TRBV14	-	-	TGTGCCAGCAGCCAATTCAACGCGTTTCAAGAGACCCAGTACTTC	CASSQFNAFQETQYF
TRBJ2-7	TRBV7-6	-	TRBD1	TGTGCCAGCAGCCAAAGACCCGAGGGGGCCCACGAGCAGTACTTC	CASSQRPEGAHEQYF
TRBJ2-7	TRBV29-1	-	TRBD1	TGCAGCGTTGAGGGGGACAGTGACTACGAGCAGTACTTC	CSVEGDSDYEQYF
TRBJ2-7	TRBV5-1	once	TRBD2	TGCGCCAGCAGCTTGCGACGGGGGGGAACCTACGAGCAGTACTTC	CASSLRRGGTYEQYF
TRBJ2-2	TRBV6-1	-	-	TGTGCCAGCAGTGAACTAGCGCTTTACGGGGAGCTGTTTTTT	CASSELALYGELFF
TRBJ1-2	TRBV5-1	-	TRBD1	TGCGCCAGCAGCTTGGGAGGGACAGGGTTGAAAGGCTACACCTTC	CASSLGGTGLKGYTF
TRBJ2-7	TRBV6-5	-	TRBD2	TGTGCCAGCAGATCAACTAGCGGCCCGACCTACGAGCAGTACTTC	CASRSTSGPTYEQYF
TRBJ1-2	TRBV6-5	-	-	TGTGCCAGCAGTTACGACAGCCTCTATGGCTACACCTTC	CASSYDSLYGYTF
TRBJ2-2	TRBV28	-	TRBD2	TGTGCCAGCCTAACTAGCGGGGTAGACACCGGGGAGCTGTTTTTT	CASLTSGVDTGELFF
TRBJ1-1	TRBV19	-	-	TGTGCCAGTAGTATAGAGGCCGGGTTCGGGGTAGAAGCTTTCTTT	CASSIEAGFGVEAFF
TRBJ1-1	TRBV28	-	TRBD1	TGTGCCAGCAGTGCCTCTGGGACAGGGGGCACTGAAGCTTTCTTT	CASSASGTGGTEAFF
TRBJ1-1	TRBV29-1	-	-	TGCAGCGTTGACCCGGCAGGCGTGGACACTGAAGCTTTCTTT	CSVDPAGVDTEAFF
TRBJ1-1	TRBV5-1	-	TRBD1	TGCGCCAGCAGCCCGGGACAGGGAGGAGGTGGAACTGAAGCTTTCTTT	CASSPGQGGGGTEAFF
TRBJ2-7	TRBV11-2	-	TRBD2	TGTGCCAGCAGCTTAGATCTAACTAGCGGGTACTACGAGCAGTACTTC	CASSLDLTSGYYEQYF
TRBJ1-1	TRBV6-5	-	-	TGTGCCAGCAGCCGGAGCCGGGACACTGAAGCTTTCTTT	CASSRSRDTEAFF
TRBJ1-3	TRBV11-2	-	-	TGTGCCAGCAAGATAACAGGTGGAAACACCATATATTTT	CASKITGGNTIYF
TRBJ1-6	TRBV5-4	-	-	TGTGCCAGCAGCCTCCGGGACACTTCTTCACCCCTCCACTTT	CASSLRDTSSPLHF
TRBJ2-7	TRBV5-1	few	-	TGCGCCAGCAGCTTGGCCAGGCAGGTTAACTCCTACGAGCAGTACTTC	CASSLARQVNSYEQYF
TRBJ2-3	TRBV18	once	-	TGTGCCAGCTCACCACCGACAGCCACAGATACGCAGTATTTT	CASSPPTATDTQYF
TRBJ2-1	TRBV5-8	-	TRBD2	TGTGCCAGCAGGACTAGCGGGATATACAATGAGCAGTTCTTC	CASRTSGIYNEQFF
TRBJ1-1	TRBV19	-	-	TGTGCCAGTAGTTTAGGGCAGGGGATGAACACTGAAGCTTTCTTT	CASSLGQGMNTEAFF
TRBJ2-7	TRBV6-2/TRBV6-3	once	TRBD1	TGTGCCAGCAGTTCTCCTCGACAGGGGGTATCACCAACCTACGAGCAGTACTTC	CASSSPRQGVSPTYEQYF
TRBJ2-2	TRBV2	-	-	TGTGCCAGCAAAGGCAGGGGCGACACCGGGGAGCTGTTTTTT	CASKGRGDTGELFF
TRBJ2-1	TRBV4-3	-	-	TGCGCCAGCAGCCAAGGATCAGATTCAGAGCAGTTCTTC	CASSQGSDSEQFF
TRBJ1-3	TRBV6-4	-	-	TGTGCCAGCAGTGCTAACGACAGATCCTCTGGAAACACCATATATTTT	CASSANDRSSGNTIYF
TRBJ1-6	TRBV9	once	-	TGTGCCAGCAGCCCCGAGGGTTATAATTCACCCCTCCACTTT	CASSPEGYNSPLHF
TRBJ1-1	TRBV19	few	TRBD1	TGTGCCAGTAGCTACAGGGGGCGCCCCACTGAAGCTTTCTTT	CASSYRGRPTEAFF
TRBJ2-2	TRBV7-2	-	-	TGTGCCAGCAGGTCGGGGTACACCGGGGAGCTGTTTTTT	CASRSGYTGELFF
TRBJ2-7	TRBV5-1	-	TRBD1	TGCGCCAGCAGCTACAGGGACAGCTCCTACGAGCAGTACTTC	CASSYRDSSYEQYF
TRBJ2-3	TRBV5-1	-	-	TGCGCCAGCAGCTTGGAGACTATCGCTAGCACAGATACGCAGTATTTT	CASSLETIASTDTQYF
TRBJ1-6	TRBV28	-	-	TGTGCCAGCAGCACGGACATTAGCTCCTATAATTCACCCCTCCACTTT	CASSTDISSYNSPLHF
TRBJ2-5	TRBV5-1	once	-	TGCGCCAGCAGCTTGGGGACTTCCAACCAAGAGACCCAGTACTTC	CASSLGTSNQETQYF
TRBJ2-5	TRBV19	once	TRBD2	TGTGCCAGTAACCCTGTAGCGGGCCAAGAGACCCAGTACTTC	CASNPVAGQETQYF
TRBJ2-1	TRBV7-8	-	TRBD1	TGTGCCAGCAGCCTCGGACAGGGGATGCAGATTCTCTACAATGAGCAGTTCTTC	CASSLGQGMQILYNEQFF
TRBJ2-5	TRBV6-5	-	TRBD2	TGTGCCAGCAAGCCTAGCGGGAGTCTGGAGACCCAGTACTTC	CASKPSGSLETQYF
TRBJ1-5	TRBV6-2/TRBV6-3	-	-	TGTGCCAGCAGCATACAGGGATTCAGACAGCCCCAGCATTTT	CASSIQGFRQPQHF
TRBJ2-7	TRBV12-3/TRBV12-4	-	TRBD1	TGTGCCAGCAGCGGACAGGCCGTGGGGGAGCAGTACTTC	CASSGQAVGEQYF
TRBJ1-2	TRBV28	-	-	TGTGCCAGCAGTTCCAACGACAGAAATAACTATGGCTACACCTTC	CASSSNDRNNYGYTF